This is a list of T cell receptor beta chains from one sample in a study of T cells in narcolepsy. Repertoires were generated with immunoSEQ multiplex PCR, while TCRdb's copy carries only in-frame clones and drops some. The table has around 35,000 clones, roughly 90% seen once. The material sequenced was CD45RA- memory CD4+ T cells from PBMCs. Receptor source: a human donor with narcolepsy. CDR3s include the opening cysteine and the closing phenylalanine or tryptophan. D genes are given only for firm matches. Clone size is given for some rows only: seen once, a few or many times, or a class if the clone is expanded.

J gene,clone size,V gene,D gene,CDR3 protein,CDR3 DNA
TRBJ1-5,-,TRBV29-1,TRBD1,CSVAGTDPNQPQHF,TGCAGCGTAGCCGGGACAGACCCTAATCAGCCCCAGCATTTT
TRBJ1-5,once,TRBV28,-,CASSLWDGYSNQPQHF,TGTGCCAGCAGTTTATGGGACGGCTATAGCAATCAGCCCCAGCATTTT
TRBJ2-7,-,TRBV5-4,TRBD1,CASSRTGQTYEQYF,TGTGCCAGCAGCAGGACGGGACAGACCTACGAGCAGTACTTC
TRBJ1-2,-,TRBV10-3,-,CATQRQDPYGYTF,TGTGCCACCCAAAGACAGGACCCCTATGGCTACACCTTC
TRBJ1-2,-,TRBV6-1,-,CASSSFSLYGYTF,TGTGCCAGCTCGTCCTTTTCCCTCTATGGCTACACCTTC
TRBJ2-2,-,TRBV5-6,-,CASSLGAGSGELFF,TGTGCCAGCAGCTTGGGGGCAGGGAGCGGGGAGCTGTTTTTT
TRBJ2-2,-,TRBV7-6,-,CASSLGSKGATGELFF,TGTGCCAGCAGCTTAGGCTCAAAAGGTGCCACCGGGGAGCTGTTTTTT
TRBJ2-3,-,TRBV6-4,-,CASMRPDSAGDTQYF,TGTGCCAGCATGAGGCCGGACTCCGCGGGGGATACGCAGTATTTT
TRBJ2-2,-,TRBV15,TRBD1,CATFNFDRGNTGELFF,TGTGCCACCTTTAATTTTGACAGGGGGAACACCGGGGAGCTGTTTTTT
TRBJ1-4,-,TRBV25-1,-,CASSEFGPRDEKLFF,TGTGCCAGCAGTGAATTTGGCCCTCGTGATGAAAAACTGTTTTTT
TRBJ1-2,-,TRBV6-1,-,CASSQGRERGYTF,TGTGCCAGCAGTCAAGGCAGGGAAAGGGGCTACACCTTC
TRBJ1-1,-,TRBV28,-,CASSLRGAGRAFF,TGTGCCAGCAGTTTAAGGGGCGCGGGTAGGGCTTTCTTT
TRBJ2-7,-,TRBV7-6,-,CASSLAQAAYEQYF,TGTGCCAGCAGCTTAGCGCAAGCTGCCTACGAGCAGTACTTC
TRBJ1-5,-,TRBV6-5,-,CASQQGRNQPQHF,TGTGCCAGCCAACAGGGCCGCAATCAGCCCCAGCATTTT
TRBJ1-2,few,TRBV6-1,-,CASSLWAGGGYTF,TGTGCCAGCAGTCTCTGGGCGGGGGGCGGCTACACCTTC
TRBJ1-2,-,TRBV10-3,-,CAISDWRGSDGYTF,TGTGCCATCAGTGACTGGCGGGGCTCGGATGGCTACACCTTC
TRBJ1-1,-,TRBV2,-,CASSVGLNTEAFF,TGTGCCAGCAGTGTAGGGCTGAACACTGAAGCTTTCTTT
TRBJ2-3,-,TRBV19,-,CASNKGITDTQYF,TGTGCCAGTAACAAGGGCATCACAGATACGCAGTATTTT
TRBJ1-1,-,TRBV9,-,CASSVAGALNTEAFF,TGTGCCAGCAGCGTAGCAGGGGCCCTGAACACTGAAGCTTTCTTT
TRBJ1-2,-,TRBV6-1,-,CASSEERGGYGYTF,TGTGCCAGCAGTGAAGAGCGGGGAGGCTATGGCTACACCTTC
TRBJ2-5,once,TRBV19,-,CASSPTRTSAETQYF,TGTGCCAGTAGTCCCACCCGGACATCAGCGGAGACCCAGTACTTC
TRBJ2-1,once,TRBV6-5,-,CASSYAQRSYNEQFF,TGTGCCAGCAGTTACGCTCAGCGGTCCTACAATGAGCAGTTCTTC
TRBJ2-7,few,TRBV15,-,CATSRYVGAGGGYEQYF,TGTGCCACCAGCAGATATGTAGGCGCTGGCGGCGGGTACGAGCAGTACTTC
TRBJ1-2,-,TRBV2,-,CASSERPGYGYTF,TGTGCCAGCAGTGAGCGACCGGGCTATGGCTACACCTTC
TRBJ2-7,few,TRBV29-1,-,CSASETTTGEQYF,TGCAGCGCCTCAGAGACCACGACCGGGGAGCAGTACTTC
TRBJ2-1,-,TRBV7-2,-,CASSLIDEQFF,TGTGCCAGCAGCTTAATCGATGAGCAGTTCTTC
TRBJ1-4,-,TRBV28,-,CASRPAGRDEKLFF,TGTGCCAGCAGGCCCGCCGGGCGGGATGAAAAACTGTTTTTT
TRBJ2-1,-,TRBV4-3,-,CASSLGGNEQFF,TGCGCCAGCAGCCTCGGGGGCAATGAGCAGTTCTTC
TRBJ2-1,-,TRBV6-1,-,CASSGPRGGREREQFF,TGTGCCAGCAGTGGGCCTAGAGGGGGGAGAGAAAGGGAGCAGTTCTTC
TRBJ2-1,-,TRBV18,-,CATVLGSGSNEQFF,TGTGCCACCGTGCTGGGTTCAGGTAGCAATGAGCAGTTCTTC
TRBJ1-1,-,TRBV5-1,-,CASSLGGLAGTEAFF,TGCGCCAGCAGCTTGGGGGGACTCGCTGGGACTGAAGCTTTCTTT
TRBJ2-7,-,TRBV7-9,TRBD2,CASSLGRGLAGPSYEQYF,TGTGCCAGCAGCTTAGGGAGGGGACTAGCGGGACCCAGTTACGAGCAGTACTTC
TRBJ1-6,-,TRBV6-5,-,CASSMRVGSPLHF,TGTGCCAGCAGTATGAGAGTGGGGTCACCCCTCCACTTT
TRBJ1-3,-,TRBV19,-,CASSRQSSGNTIYF,TGTGCCAGTAGTCGGCAGAGCTCTGGAAACACCATATATTTT
TRBJ2-7,-,TRBV5-1,TRBD2,CASSQGLAVYEQYF,TGCGCCAGCAGCCAGGGACTAGCGGTCTACGAGCAGTACTTC
TRBJ1-2,-,TRBV6-6,-,CASSYSGPGGGYTF,TGTGCCAGCAGTTACTCCGGCCCCGGCGGGGGCTACACCTTC
TRBJ2-7,-,TRBV28,TRBD1,CASSSNRDRGNEQYF,TGTGCCAGCAGTTCGAACCGGGACAGGGGGAACGAGCAGTACTTC
TRBJ2-7,-,TRBV7-2,-,CASSSQGAYEQYF,TGTGCCAGCAGCTCCCAGGGAGCCTACGAGCAGTACTTC
TRBJ1-1,-,TRBV2,TRBD1,CASRGQPNTEAFF,TGTGCCAGCAGGGGACAGCCGAACACTGAAGCTTTCTTT
TRBJ2-1,-,TRBV19,-,CASSIGQNNEQFF,TGTGCCAGTAGTATTGGGCAGAACAATGAGCAGTTCTTC
TRBJ1-2,-,TRBV9,-,CASSAQSGTSIRGAYGYTF,TGTGCCAGCAGCGCACAATCCGGGACCTCGATCCGCGGGGCCTATGGCTACACCTTC
TRBJ2-5,-,TRBV9,-,CASSVAGKETQYF,TGTGCCAGCAGCGTAGCGGGTAAAGAGACCCAGTACTTC
TRBJ1-3,-,TRBV18,-,CASSQTYPGTDTGNTIYF,TGTGCCAGCTCCCAAACTTATCCCGGGACCGACACTGGAAACACCATATATTTT
TRBJ1-3,-,TRBV5-4,-,CASSFYGGSGNTIYF,TGTGCCAGCAGCTTTTACGGGGGGTCGGGAAACACCATATATTTT
TRBJ1-3,-,TRBV14,TRBD1,CASSQARQGPGSGNTIYF,TGTGCCAGCAGCCAAGCCCGACAGGGACCGGGCTCTGGAAACACCATATATTTT
TRBJ2-2,-,TRBV19,-,CASTGTSHTNTGELFF,TGTGCCAGTACGGGGACTTCACACACAAACACCGGGGAGCTGTTTTTT
TRBJ2-7,-,TRBV2,TRBD1,CASSDYRGRYEQYF,TGTGCCAGCAGCGATTACAGGGGGAGGTACGAGCAGTACTTC
TRBJ1-2,-,TRBV29-1,-,CSVDNTERDYGYTF,TGCAGCGTTGACAACACGGAGAGAGACTATGGCTACACCTTC
TRBJ1-4,-,TRBV7-9,-,CASSPSRLRQERGNEKLFF,TGTGCCAGCAGCCCTAGTAGACTCAGACAGGAGCGCGGTAATGAAAAACTGTTTTTT
TRBJ1-2,once,TRBV4-3,-,CASSQESGGPPRKGYTF,TGCGCCAGCAGCCAAGAATCAGGCGGGCCGCCACGCAAGGGCTACACCTTC
TRBJ1-2,-,TRBV6-5,-,CASTRGGANYGYTF,TGTGCCAGCACTCGTGGAGGGGCTAACTATGGCTACACCTTC
TRBJ2-7,once,TRBV6-6,-,CASSNTNVQVPYEQYF,TGTGCCAGCAGTAATACTAACGTTCAAGTCCCCTACGAGCAGTACTTC
TRBJ2-2,-,TRBV27,TRBD2,CASSSPSGTNTGELFF,TGTGCCAGCAGTTCTCCTAGCGGAACGAACACCGGGGAGCTGTTTTTT
TRBJ1-1,-,TRBV6-5,-,CASSNRGGANTEAFF,TGTGCCAGCAGTAACCGGGGGGGAGCGAACACTGAAGCTTTCTTT